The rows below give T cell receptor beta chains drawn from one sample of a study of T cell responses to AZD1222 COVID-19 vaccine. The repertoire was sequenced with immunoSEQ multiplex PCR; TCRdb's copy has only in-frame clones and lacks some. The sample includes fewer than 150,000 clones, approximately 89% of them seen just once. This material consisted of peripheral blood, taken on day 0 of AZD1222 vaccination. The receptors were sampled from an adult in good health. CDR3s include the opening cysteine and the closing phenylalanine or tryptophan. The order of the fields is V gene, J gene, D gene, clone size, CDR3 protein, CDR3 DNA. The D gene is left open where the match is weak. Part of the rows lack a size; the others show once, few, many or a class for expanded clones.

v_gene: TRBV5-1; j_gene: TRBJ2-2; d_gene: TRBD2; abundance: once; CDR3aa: CASSRGLAGGGTGELFF; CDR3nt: TGCGCCAGCAGCCGGGGACTAGCGGGAGGGGGCACCGGGGAGCTGTTTTTT
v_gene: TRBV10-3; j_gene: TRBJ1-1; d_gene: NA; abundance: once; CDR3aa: CAISEEENTEAFF; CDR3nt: TGTGCCATCAGTGAGGAGGAGAACACTGAAGCTTTCTTT
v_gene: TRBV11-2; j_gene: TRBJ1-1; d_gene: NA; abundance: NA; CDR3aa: CASSLWSYVTEAFF; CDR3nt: TGTGCCAGCAGCTTATGGTCTTACGTCACTGAAGCTTTCTTT
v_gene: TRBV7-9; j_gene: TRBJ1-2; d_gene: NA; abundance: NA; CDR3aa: CASSLGSASNYGYTF; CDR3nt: TGTGCCAGCAGCTTAGGGTCAGCGTCTAACTATGGCTACACCTTC
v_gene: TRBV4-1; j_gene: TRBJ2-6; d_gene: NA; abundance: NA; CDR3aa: CASRGYRSGANVLTF; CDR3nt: TGCGCCAGCAGGGGTTATCGGTCTGGGGCCAACGTCCTGACTTTC
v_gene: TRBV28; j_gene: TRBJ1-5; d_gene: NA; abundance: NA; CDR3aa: CASSLPRPYQPQHF; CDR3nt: TGTGCCAGCAGTTTACCTCGCCCCTATCAGCCCCAGCATTTT
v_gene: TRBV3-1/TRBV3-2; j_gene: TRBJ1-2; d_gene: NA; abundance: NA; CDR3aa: CASSYYRDSPYGYTF; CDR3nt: TGTGCCAGCAGCTATTACAGGGATTCCCCCTATGGCTACACCTTC
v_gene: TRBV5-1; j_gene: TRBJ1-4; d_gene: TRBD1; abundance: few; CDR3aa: CASSWAQGATNEKLFF; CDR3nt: TGCGCCAGCAGCTGGGCACAGGGGGCAACTAATGAAAAACTGTTTTTT
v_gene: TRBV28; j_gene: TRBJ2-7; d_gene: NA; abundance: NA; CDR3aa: CASKGALGSSYEQYF; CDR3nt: TGTGCCAGCAAAGGGGCTCTTGGTAGCTCCTACGAGCAGTACTTC
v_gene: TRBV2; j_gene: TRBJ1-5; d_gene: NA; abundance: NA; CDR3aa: CASSIQGGSNQPQHF; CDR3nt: TGTGCCAGCAGTATACAGGGCGGCAGCAATCAGCCCCAGCATTTT
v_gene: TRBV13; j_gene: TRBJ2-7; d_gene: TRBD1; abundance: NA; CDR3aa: CASSLAGQGNHEQYF; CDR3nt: TGTGCCAGCAGCTTAGCCGGACAGGGTAACCACGAGCAGTACTTC
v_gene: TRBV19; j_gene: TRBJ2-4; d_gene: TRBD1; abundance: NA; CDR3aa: CASRTGGTWAKNIQYF; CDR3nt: TGTGCCAGTCGAACAGGGGGGACCTGGGCCAAAAACATTCAGTACTTC
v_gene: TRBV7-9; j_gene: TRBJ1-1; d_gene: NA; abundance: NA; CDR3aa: CASSLKAVSEAFF; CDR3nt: TGTGCCAGCAGCTTAAAGGCAGTCTCTGAAGCTTTCTTT
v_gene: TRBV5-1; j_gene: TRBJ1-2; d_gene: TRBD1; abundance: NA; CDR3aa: CASSPDRNYGYTF; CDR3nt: TGCGCCAGCAGCCCGGACAGGAACTATGGCTACACCTTC
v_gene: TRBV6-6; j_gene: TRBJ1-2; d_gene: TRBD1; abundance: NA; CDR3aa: CASSSQETGAAEGYTF; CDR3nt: TGTGCCAGCAGTTCGCAAGAAACAGGGGCTGCGGAGGGCTACACCTTC
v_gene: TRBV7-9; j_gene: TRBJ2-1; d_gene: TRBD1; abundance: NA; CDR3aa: CASSPHPRQGKSIDEQFF; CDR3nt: TGTGCCAGCAGCCCCCATCCACGACAGGGTAAGAGTATAGATGAGCAGTTCTTC
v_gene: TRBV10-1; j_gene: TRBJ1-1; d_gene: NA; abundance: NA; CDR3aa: CATSIGRDTEAFF; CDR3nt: TGCGCCACCAGTATAGGGAGAGACACTGAAGCTTTCTTT
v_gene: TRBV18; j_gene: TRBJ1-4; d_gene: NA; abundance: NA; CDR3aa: CASSPDRTNEKLFF; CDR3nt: TGTGCCAGCTCACCTGACAGAACTAATGAAAAACTGTTTTTT
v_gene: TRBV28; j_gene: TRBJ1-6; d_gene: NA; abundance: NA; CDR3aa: CASSVSGTDNSPLHF; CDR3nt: TGTGCCAGCAGTGTCTCCGGGACGGATAATTCACCCCTCCACTTT
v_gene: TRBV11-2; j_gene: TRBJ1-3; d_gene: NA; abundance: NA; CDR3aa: CASSFRLSGDTIYF; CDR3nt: TGTGCCAGCAGCTTTAGATTATCGGGGGACACCATATATTTT
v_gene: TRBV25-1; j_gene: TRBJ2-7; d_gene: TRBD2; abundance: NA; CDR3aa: CASSDRAGIAYEQYF; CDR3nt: TGTGCCAGCAGTGACCGAGCGGGAATCGCCTACGAGCAGTACTTC
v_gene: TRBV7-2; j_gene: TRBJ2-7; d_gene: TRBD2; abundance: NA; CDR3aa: CASSLAQRTSGVHSEQYF; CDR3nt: TGTGCCAGCAGCTTAGCGCAGAGGACTAGCGGGGTACACAGCGAGCAGTACTTC
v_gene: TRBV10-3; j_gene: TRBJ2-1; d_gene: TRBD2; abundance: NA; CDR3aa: CASSRASGTNNEQFF; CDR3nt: TGTGCCAGCTCCCGGGCTAGCGGGACCAACAATGAGCAGTTCTTC
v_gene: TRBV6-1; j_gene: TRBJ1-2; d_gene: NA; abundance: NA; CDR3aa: CASSEAAHRNYGYTF; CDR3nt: TGTGCCAGCAGTGAAGCGGCACACCGGAACTATGGCTACACCTTC